Listed here is a single T cell receptor beta chain. This sample was included in a study of blood T cell repertoires in COVID-19. Study at large: Sites in the United States, Italy and Spain provided acute and convalescent COVID-19 samples.

The germline gives CDR1 SEHNR, CDR2 FQNEAQ (reference sequence). Trimming stripped 11 bases from V and 2 bases from J, with 17 bases between. The CDR3 sequence is 14 residues long. In the original analysis: Nucleated cell number was recorded as an estimate derived from reference gene primer amplification. Profiled with immunoSEQ multiplex PCR; TCRdb holds only in-frame clones, not every one. V, J and clone size are those of that table, while D and trimming were read from the DNA. The table includes about 240,000 clones, approximately 85% detected once. The sequenced material came from peripheral blood. The chain carries TRBV7-9 and TRBJ2-3, with D unresolved. This clonotype was sampled from an elderly man with acute or convalescent COVID-19. CDR3 nucleotide sequence: TGTGCCGGCCTACAGCTCGAATTCACAGATACGCAGTATTTT. Translated, it gives CAGLQLEFTDTQYF.